Below, 32 T cell receptor beta chains from the same sample are listed, as sequenced in a study of shared clonotypes between healthy human individuals. Clones were sequenced by immunoSEQ multiplex PCR, and TCRdb holds only the in-frame ones, with some missing. The sample has 2.3 million or so clones, approximately 93% seen once; the top ten hold 0.3% to 0.4%. The sequencing input was naive CD4+ T cells from PBMCs. This sample's subset: CD45RA+ positively selected. The receptor set was obtained from a man between 18 and 35 years old in good health. Some clones in this sample may be carry-over from other donors' samples.

The gene calls are TRBV30 and TRBJ2-5, with D possibly being TRBD2 (6 bases). TRBJ2-7 explains the end of the DNA better; the J call may be wrong. Germline V gene lookup returns CDR1 GTSNPN and CDR2 SVGIG (reference sequence). The length of the CDR3 is 12 residues. The CDR3 DNA sequence: TGTGCCTGGAGTGGGGGGAGGAACGAGCAGTACTTC. Its protein is CAWSGGRNEQYF.

J is TRBJ2-7 and V is TRBV6-5; D remains unclear. The CDR3 is made up of 12 amino acids. Trimming cost V 4 bases and J 2 bases, with 6 bases left between them. Germline-derived CDR1 and CDR2 are MNHEY and SVGAGI. The chain's CDR3 is CASSSSTYEQYF. CDR3 sequence (DNA): TGTGCCAGCAGTTCGAGCACCTACGAGCAGTACTTC.

As DNA, the CDR3 is TGTGCCAGCAGCTTGTGGCAGGCCTACGAGCAGTACTTC. It specifies CASSLWQAYEQYF. This rearrangement joins TRBV5-6 to TRBJ2-7; no clear D gene. Trimming took off 1 base at V and 2 bases at J, with 7 bases between the two ends. Germline V gives CDR1 SGHDT, CDR2 YYEEEE. The CDR3 covers 13 residues.

Turning to this clone: One end of the junction is discordant with germline, which a read error may explain. The rearrangement joins TRBV2 to TRBJ2-7; D ambiguous. The CDR3 extends over 13 amino acids. CDR1 SNHLY and CDR2 FYNNEI come from the germline V gene. The CDR3, as DNA: TGTGCCAGCAGTGATGCGTATTCGACCTACCTGGCCTTC. Encoded protein: CASSDAYSTYLAF.

The gene calls are TRBV27 and TRBJ2-7; 8 bases agree with TRBD1. Germline V gene sequence: CDR1 MNHEY, CDR2 SMNVEV (reference sequence). The CDR3 sequence is 12 residues long. With V trimmed by 5 bases and J by 9 bases, 6 bases remained unmatched. This chain's CDR3 is CASSLDRVVQYF. CDR3 sequence (DNA): TGTGCCAGCAGTCTGGACAGGGTTGTGCAGTACTTC.

As for this clone: The same CDR3 is also encoded by other DNA sequences in this sample. The V call is TRBV5-1, the J call TRBJ2-1; no firm D call. The CDR3 runs 12 residues. The ends were cut back, 4 bases at V and 7 bases at J, with 9 bases in the middle. Germline CDR1 SGHRS, CDR2 YFSETQ. CDR3 loop: CASSLPGNEQFF. For the CDR3, the DNA is TGCGCCAGCAGCCTACCGGGTAATGAGCAGTTCTTC.

The chain employs TRBV7-3 and TRBJ2-1; 8 bases agree with TRBD1. J gave up 3 bases and V 5 bases, and 9 bases lay outside the gene matches. The CDR3 contains 16 residues. In germline, CDR1 is SGHTA, CDR2 FQGTGA. The CDR3: CASSLMQGAFYNEQFF. The CDR3 DNA sequence: TGTGCCAGCAGCCTAATGCAGGGGGCTTTCTACAATGAGCAGTTCTTC.

V and J are TRBV30 and TRBJ1-3, with unresolved D. CDR1 and CDR2 (germline): GTSNPN, SVGIG (reference sequence). V lost 1 base and J 3 bases, leaving 7 bases between the germline ends. The CDR3 contains 13 residues. As DNA, the CDR3 is TGTGCCTGGAGTGCGTCGGTTGGAAACACCATATATTTT. It codes for CAWSASVGNTIYF.

The chain employs TRBV28 and TRBJ1-4; D remains unclear. V lost 6 bases, J lost 2 bases, and 13 bases lay in between. Germline values: CDR1 MDHEN, CDR2 SYDVKM. This CDR3 has 15 residues. The CDR3 spells CASRKSERTNEKLFF. The CDR3 nucleotides read TGTGCCAGCAGAAAAAGTGAAAGGACTAATGAAAAACTGTTTTTT.

The V call is TRBV7-9, the J call TRBJ1-1; a weak D match, TRBD1 (5 bases). Trimming took 6 bases from V and 1 from J, leaving 12 bases between them. This CDR3 comprises 14 residues. CDR1 SEHNR and CDR2 FQNEAQ come from the germline V gene (reference sequence). This CDR3 reads CASRSGWENTEAFF. The CDR3 bases are TGTGCCAGCAGATCAGGGTGGGAGAACACTGAAGCTTTCTTT. Filled out from reference TRBV7-9 and TRBJ1-1, the complete variable domain reads DTGVSQNPRHKITKRGQNVTFRCDPISEHNRLYWYRQTLGQGPEFLTYFQNEAQLEKSRLLSDRFSAERPKGSFSTLEIQRTEQGDSAMYLCASRSGWENTEAFFGQGTRLTVV.

V and J are TRBV10-3 and TRBJ2-7, with 7 bases identical to TRBD1. This CDR3 is 13 amino acids long. The V gene's germline CDR1 is ENHRY and CDR2 SYGVKD. The trim removed 6 bases at V and 6 bases at J, leaving 8 bases unmatched. The CDR3 spells CAISRQGESEQYF. The CDR3 region has the DNA TGTGCCATCAGCCGACAGGGTGAAAGCGAGCAGTACTTC.

This sequence joins TRBV18 and TRBJ2-1, with 10 bases matching TRBD2. Germline V lookup: CDR1 KGHSH, CDR2 LQKENI. The ends lost 0 bases at V and 8 bases at J; junction bases unmatched: 4. The CDR3 length is 15 residues. This chain's CDR3 is CASSPPSGGGDEQFF. The CDR3 DNA sequence: TGTGCCAGCTCACCACCAAGCGGGGGGGGCGATGAGCAGTTCTTC.

V usage is TRBV2 and J usage is TRBJ2-7, with D perhaps being TRBD1 or TRBD2 (5 bases each). V lost 7 bases and J lost 5, with 15 bases in between. The germline V gene encodes CDR1 SNHLY and CDR2 FYNNEI. The CDR3 runs to 13 residues. This CDR3 reads CASKGRRSHEQYF. DNA for the CDR3: TGTGCCAGCAAGGGACGGCGGAGTCACGAGCAGTACTTC.

The chain links TRBV20-1 to TRBJ2-7; 7 positions agree with TRBD1. J gave up 10 bases and V 5 bases, and 5 bases lay outside the gene matches. Germline values: CDR1 DFQATT, CDR2 SNEGSKA (reference sequence). The CDR3 loop spans 10 amino acids. The DNA of the CDR3 is TGCAGTGCTGAAGACAGGGCCCAGTACTTC. Translated: CSAEDRAQYF.

The chain joins TRBV2 to TRBJ2-7; D gene uncertain. Trimming pared 6 bases from V and 0 bases from J, leaving 12 bases between. The germline gives CDR1 SNHLY, CDR2 FYNNEI. The CDR3 contains 14 residues. CDR3 DNA: TGTGCCAGCAGATCAGACGGGCTCTCCTACGAGCAGTACTTC. This codes for CASRSDGLSYEQYF.

This chain connects TRBV5-1 to TRBJ2-1; D not resolved. The CDR3 covers 12 residues. The ends were cut back, 0 bases at V and 8 bases at J, with 6 bases in the middle. CDR1 and CDR2 from the germline V gene are SGHRS and YFSETQ. The CDR3 protein is CASSLDRHEQFF. CDR3 DNA sequence: TGCGCCAGCAGCTTGGACCGGCATGAGCAGTTCTTC.

This clone was seen a handful of times. The rearrangement links TRBV27 to TRBJ1-1, with D perhaps matching TRBD1 (6 bases). The germline V and J ends were trimmed by 1 base and 2 bases, with 8 bases remaining between them. CDR1 MNHEY and CDR2 SMNVEV come from the germline V gene (reference sequence). The CDR3 runs to 14 residues. CDR3 loop: CASSLLTGNTEAFF. The CDR3 DNA is TGTGCCAGCAGTTTATTGACAGGTAACACTGAAGCTTTCTTT.

This chain joins TRBV7-2 and TRBJ2-3, with a tentative D call TRBD2 (5 bases). Trimming took off 5 bases at V and 5 bases at J, with 14 bases between the two ends. CDR1 and CDR2 from the germline V gene are SGHTA and FQGNSA. The CDR3 runs 14 residues. The CDR3, as DNA: TGTGCCAGCAGCCCCACTAGGGCGGGAGATACGCAGTATTTT. Translating gives CASSPTRAGDTQYF.

The chain employs TRBV18 and TRBJ2-7; possibly TRBD1 for D (6 bases). V was cut by 3 bases and J by 2 bases, with 14 bases left in between. This CDR3 is built from 15 residues. The germline gives CDR1 KGHSH, CDR2 LQKENI. CDR3 DNA: TGTGCCAGCTCACCTGGGATCGGGGACACCTACGAGCAGTACTTC. It translates to CASSPGIGDTYEQYF.

With respect to this clone: Other DNA sequences in this specimen translate into the identical CDR3. The chain employs TRBV7-3 and TRBJ2-5, with D maybe TRBD2 (5 bases). Per germline, CDR1 SGHTA and CDR2 FQGTGA. V lost 3 bases and J 1 base, leaving 6 bases between the germline ends. This CDR3 spans 13 amino acids. The CDR3: CASSFSGQETQYF. In DNA form, the CDR3 reads TGTGCCAGCAGCTTCAGCGGCCAAGAGACCCAGTACTTC.

Of note for this clone: Other DNA sequences in the sample encode the same CDR3. V gene TRBV9 combines with J gene TRBJ2-3; D is unresolved. V was shortened by 0 bases and J by 3 bases, with 8 bases between the two germline ends. The CDR3 is 14 amino acids. Germline CDR1 is SGDLS and CDR2 is YYNGEE. The CDR3 is CASSVDGSTDTQYF. The CDR3 DNA reads TGTGCCAGCAGCGTAGACGGCTCTACAGATACGCAGTATTTT.

V is TRBV27 and J is TRBJ2-1, with D possibly TRBD2 on 6 matching bases. The V and J ends lost 8 bases and 4 bases respectively, with 15 bases between them. The germline V gene has CDR1 MNHEY and CDR2 SMNVEV (reference sequence). The CDR3 sequence is 14 residues long. The CDR3 coding sequence is TGTGCCAGCCGATGGGGAGGAGAGTACAATGAGCAGTTCTTC. This encodes CASRWGGEYNEQFF.

The chain joins TRBV6-1 to TRBJ1-2; TRBD1 matches 7 bases. The trim removed 7 bases at V and 2 bases at J, leaving 4 bases unmatched. CDR3 length: 13 residues. The germline V gene encodes CDR1 MNHNS and CDR2 SASEGT. DNA for the CDR3: TGTGCCAGCAAGGGGGACAGCAACTATGGCTACACCTTC. Translation: CASKGDSNYGYTF.

The chain recombines TRBV5-1 with TRBJ1-2; D is unresolved. Looked up from germline, CDR1 is SGHRS and CDR2 is YFSETQ. The V gene lost 4 bases and the J gene lost 0 bases, with 13 bases spanning the gap. This CDR3 spans 15 amino acids. This chain's CDR3 is CASSDMGLPNYGYTF. The DNA of the CDR3 is TGCGCCAGCAGCGATATGGGGTTACCTAACTATGGCTACACCTTC.

Turning to this clone: Distinct nucleotide sequences in the sample also encode this CDR3. CDR3 DNA: TGCGCCAGCAGCCAACAGGGCGATACGCAGTATTTT. Encoded protein: CASSQQGDTQYF. The gene calls are TRBV5-1 and TRBJ2-3; D perhaps matches TRBD1 (6 bases). This CDR3 is built from 12 residues. V lost 4 bases and J lost 6, with 9 bases in between. Germline CDR1 SGHRS, CDR2 YFSETQ.

In this sample, this clone turned up once. J is TRBJ2-1 and V is TRBV5-1; 7 bases fit TRBD2. Trimming took 6 bases from V and 7 from J; bases not matched to a gene: 10. The germline V gene encodes CDR1 SGHRS and CDR2 YFSETQ. The CDR3 is made up of 14 amino acids. The CDR3 nucleotides read TGCGCCAGCACCCGACGGGGGGAGGGGAATGAGCAGTTCTTC. Its translation is CASTRRGEGNEQFF.

The chain has TRBV6-5 and TRBJ1-2; D perhaps matches TRBD1 (5 bases). The CDR3 has 14 amino acids. V lost 5 bases and J 2 bases, leaving 12 bases between the germline ends. CDR1 MNHEY and CDR2 SVGAGI come from the germline V gene. CDR3 region: CASSRSGGNYGYTF. CDR3 sequence (DNA): TGTGCCAGCAGTAGGTCGGGGGGGAACTATGGCTACACCTTC.

This chain joins TRBV28 and TRBJ2-4; perhaps TRBD2 as D (6 bases). The germline V and J ends were trimmed by 1 base and 1 base, with 11 bases remaining between them. The V gene's germline CDR1 is MDHEN and CDR2 SYDVKM. The CDR3 is 16 residues long. CDR3 region: CASSLSRGLAKNIQYF. The CDR3 bases are TGTGCCAGCAGTTTATCAAGGGGACTGGCCAAAAACATTCAGTACTTC.

This clone was found a few times. A read error may account for a junction end that differs from germline. In the same sample, other DNA sequences code for this CDR3. The chain couples TRBV29-1 to TRBJ1-1; no definite D call. This CDR3 has 12 amino acids. The germline V gene encodes CDR1 SQVTM and CDR2 ANQGSEA. CDR3 in DNA: TGCAGCGTGGAAGGCCTGAACACTGAAGCTTTCTTT. Its translation: CSVEGLNTEAFF.

The chain links TRBV4-1 to TRBJ2-7; D may be TRBD2 (6 bases). Trimming left V 4 bases short and J 3 bases short, with 16 bases between. The CDR3 is made up of 15 amino acids. CDR1 and CDR2 (germline): MGHRA, YSYEKL. CDR3 sequence reads: CASSRRLDRRYEQYF. The CDR3 bases are TGCGCCAGCAGCCGCCGACTAGATCGGCGCTACGAGCAGTACTTC.

The chain has TRBV28 and TRBJ1-1; D uncertain. Germline loops: CDR1 MDHEN, CDR2 SYDVKM. V was shortened by 8 bases and J by 2 bases, with 3 bases between the two germline ends. The CDR3 is 10 amino acids. The CDR3 DNA follows: TGTGCCAGCTCTAACACTGAAGCTTTCTTT. Its protein product is CASSNTEAFF.

The rearrangement links TRBV15 to TRBJ2-5; 9 bases match TRBD2. The V segment lost 8 bases and the J segment 5 bases; nucleotides outside the gene matches: 15. CDR3 length: 16 amino acids. Germline V gene lookup returns CDR1 LNHNV and CDR2 YYDKDF (reference sequence). The CDR3 here is CATATTGGRAGETQYF. Here the CDR3 DNA reads TGTGCCACCGCGACGACCGGCGGGAGGGCGGGGGAGACCCAGTACTTC.